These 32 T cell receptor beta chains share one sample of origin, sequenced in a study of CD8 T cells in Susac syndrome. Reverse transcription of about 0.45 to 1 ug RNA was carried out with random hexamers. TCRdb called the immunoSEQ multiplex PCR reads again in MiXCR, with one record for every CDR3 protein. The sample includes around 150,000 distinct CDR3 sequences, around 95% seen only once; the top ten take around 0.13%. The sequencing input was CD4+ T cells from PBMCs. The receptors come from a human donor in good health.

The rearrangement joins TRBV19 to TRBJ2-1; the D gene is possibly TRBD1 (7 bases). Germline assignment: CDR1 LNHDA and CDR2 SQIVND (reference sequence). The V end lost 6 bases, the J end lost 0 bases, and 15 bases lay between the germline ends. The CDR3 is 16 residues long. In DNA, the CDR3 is TGTGCCAGTAGCGCGGGACAGTCAAGCTCCTACAATGAGCAGTTCTTC. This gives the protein CASSAGQSSSYNEQFF. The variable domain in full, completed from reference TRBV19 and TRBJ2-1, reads DGGITQSPKYLFRKEGQNVTLSCEQNLNHDAMYWYRQDPGQGLRLIYYSQIVNDFQKGDIAEGYSVSREKKESFPLTVTSAQKNPTAFYLCASSAGQSSSYNEQFFGPGTRLTVL.

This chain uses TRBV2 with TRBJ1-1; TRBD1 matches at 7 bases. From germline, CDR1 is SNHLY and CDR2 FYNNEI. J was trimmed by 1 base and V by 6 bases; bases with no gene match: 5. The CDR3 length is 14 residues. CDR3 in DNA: TGTGCCAGCAGCACCCAGGGGGGGAACACTGAAGCTTTCTTT. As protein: CASSTQGGNTEAFF.

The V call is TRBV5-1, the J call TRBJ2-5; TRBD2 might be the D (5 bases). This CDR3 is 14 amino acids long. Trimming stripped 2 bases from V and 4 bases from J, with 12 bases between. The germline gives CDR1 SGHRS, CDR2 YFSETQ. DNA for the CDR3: TGCGCCAGCAGCTTTCGGGGTCCCGGAGAGACCCAGTACTTC. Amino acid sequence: CASSFRGPGETQYF.

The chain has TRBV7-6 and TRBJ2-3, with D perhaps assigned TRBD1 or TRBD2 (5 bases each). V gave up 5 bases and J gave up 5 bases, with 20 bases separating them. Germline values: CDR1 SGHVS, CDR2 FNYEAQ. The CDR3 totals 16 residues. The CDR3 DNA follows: TGTGCCAGCAGCCCAAATCCAGGATCTGGGGGAGATACGCAGTATTTT. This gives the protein CASSPNPGSGGDTQYF.

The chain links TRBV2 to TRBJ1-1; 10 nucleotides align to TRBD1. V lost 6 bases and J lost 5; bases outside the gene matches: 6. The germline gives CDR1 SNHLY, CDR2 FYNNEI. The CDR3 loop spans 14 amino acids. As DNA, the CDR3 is TGTGCCAGCAGGCCGGGACAGGGGACAACTGAAGCTTTCTTT. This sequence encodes CASRPGQGTTEAFF. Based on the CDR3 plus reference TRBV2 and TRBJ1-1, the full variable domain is EPEVTQTPSHQVTQMGQEVILRCVPISNHLYFYWYRQILGQKVEFLVSFYNNEISEKSEIFDDQFSVERPDGSNFTLKIRSTKLEDSAMYFCASRPGQGTTEAFFGQGTRLTVV.

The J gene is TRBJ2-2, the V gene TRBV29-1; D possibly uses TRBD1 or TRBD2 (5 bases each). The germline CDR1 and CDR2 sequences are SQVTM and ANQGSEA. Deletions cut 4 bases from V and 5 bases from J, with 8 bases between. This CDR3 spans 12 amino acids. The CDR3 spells CSVGGKTGELFF. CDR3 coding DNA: TGCAGCGTTGGGGGGAAAACCGGGGAGCTGTTTTTT.

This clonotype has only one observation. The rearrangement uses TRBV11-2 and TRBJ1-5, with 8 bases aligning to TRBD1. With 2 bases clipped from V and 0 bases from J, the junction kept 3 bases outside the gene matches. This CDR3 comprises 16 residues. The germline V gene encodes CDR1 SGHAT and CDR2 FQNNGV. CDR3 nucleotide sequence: TGTGCCAGCAGCTTAACAGGGGGGGTTAGCAATCAGCCCCAGCATTTT. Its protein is CASSLTGGVSNQPQHF. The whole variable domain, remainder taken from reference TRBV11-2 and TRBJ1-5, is EAGVAQSPRYKIIEKRQSVAFWCNPISGHATLYWYQQILGQGPKLLIQFQNNGVVDDSQLPKDRFSAERLKGVDSTLKIQPAKLEDSAVYLCASSLTGGVSNQPQHFGDGTRLSIL.

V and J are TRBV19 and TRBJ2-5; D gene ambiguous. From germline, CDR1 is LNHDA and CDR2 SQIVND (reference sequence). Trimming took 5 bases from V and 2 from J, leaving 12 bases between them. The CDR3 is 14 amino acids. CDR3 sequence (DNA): TGTGCCAGTAGTCTCAGACACCTACAAGAGACCCAGTACTTC. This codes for CASSLRHLQETQYF.

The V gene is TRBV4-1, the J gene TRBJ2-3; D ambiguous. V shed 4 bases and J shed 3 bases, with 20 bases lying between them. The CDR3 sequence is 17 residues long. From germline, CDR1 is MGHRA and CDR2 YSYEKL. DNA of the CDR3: TGCGCCAGCAGCCCCCTTGGTAGTGGGATGTGGACAGATACGCAGTATTTT. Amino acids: CASSPLGSGMWTDTQYF.

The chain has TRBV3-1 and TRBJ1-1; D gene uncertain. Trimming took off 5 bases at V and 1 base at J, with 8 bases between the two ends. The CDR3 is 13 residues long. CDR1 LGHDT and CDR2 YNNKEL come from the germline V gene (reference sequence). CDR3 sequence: CASSEPPNTEAFF. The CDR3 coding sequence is TGTGCCAGCAGCGAGCCCCCGAACACTGAAGCTTTCTTT.

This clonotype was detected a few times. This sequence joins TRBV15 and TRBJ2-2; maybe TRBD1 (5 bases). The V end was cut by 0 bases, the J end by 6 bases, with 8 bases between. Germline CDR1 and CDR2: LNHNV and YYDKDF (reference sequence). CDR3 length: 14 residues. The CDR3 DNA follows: TGTGCCACCAGCAGAGATCCAGGGTCCGGGGAGCTGTTTTTT. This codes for CATSRDPGSGELFF.

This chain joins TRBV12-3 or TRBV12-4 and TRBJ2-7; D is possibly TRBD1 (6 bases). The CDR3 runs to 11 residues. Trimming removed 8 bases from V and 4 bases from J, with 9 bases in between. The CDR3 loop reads CASGQLYEQYF. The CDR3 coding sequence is TGTGCCAGCGGACAGCTTTACGAGCAGTACTTC.

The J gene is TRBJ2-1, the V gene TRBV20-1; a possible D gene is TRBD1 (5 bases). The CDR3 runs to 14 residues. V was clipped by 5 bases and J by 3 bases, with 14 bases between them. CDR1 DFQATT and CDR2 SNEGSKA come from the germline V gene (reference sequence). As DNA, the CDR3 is TGCAGTGCTCTAGGGGCCCAGGTCTACAATGAGCAGTTCTTC. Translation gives CSALGAQVYNEQFF.

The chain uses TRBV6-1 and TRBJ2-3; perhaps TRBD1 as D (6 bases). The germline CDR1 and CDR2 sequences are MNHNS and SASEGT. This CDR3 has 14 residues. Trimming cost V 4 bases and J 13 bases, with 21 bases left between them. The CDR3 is CASSGNREHRQEYF. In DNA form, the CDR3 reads TGTGCCAGCAGTGGGAACCGGGAACACCGACAGGAGTATTTT.

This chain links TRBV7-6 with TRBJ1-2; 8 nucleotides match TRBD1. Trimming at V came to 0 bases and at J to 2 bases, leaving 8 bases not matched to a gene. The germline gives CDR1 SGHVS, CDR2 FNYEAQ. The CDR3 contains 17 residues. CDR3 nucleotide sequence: TGTGCCAGCAGCTTAGCGGAAGCAGGGGGCCAGAACTATGGCTACACCTTC. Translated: CASSLAEAGGQNYGYTF.

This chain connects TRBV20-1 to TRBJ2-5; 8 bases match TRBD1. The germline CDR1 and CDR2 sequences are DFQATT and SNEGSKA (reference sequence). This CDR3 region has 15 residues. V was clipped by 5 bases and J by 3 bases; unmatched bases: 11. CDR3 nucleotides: TGCAGTGCTGGCCCCGCGGACAGGGCGGAAGAGACCCAGTACTTC. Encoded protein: CSAGPADRAEETQYF.

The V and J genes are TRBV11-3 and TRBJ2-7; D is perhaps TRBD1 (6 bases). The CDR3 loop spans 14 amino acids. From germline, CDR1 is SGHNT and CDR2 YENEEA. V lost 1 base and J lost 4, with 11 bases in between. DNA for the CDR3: TGTGCCAGCAGCTTAGGGGGACATCCTTACGAGCAGTACTTC. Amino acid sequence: CASSLGGHPYEQYF.

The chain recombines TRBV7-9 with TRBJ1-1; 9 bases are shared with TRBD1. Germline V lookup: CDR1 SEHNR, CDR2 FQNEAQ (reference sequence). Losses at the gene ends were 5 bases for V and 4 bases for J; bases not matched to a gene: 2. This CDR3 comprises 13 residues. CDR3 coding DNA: TGTGCCAGCAGCGGGACAGGGATCACTGAAGCTTTCTTT. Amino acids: CASSGTGITEAFF.

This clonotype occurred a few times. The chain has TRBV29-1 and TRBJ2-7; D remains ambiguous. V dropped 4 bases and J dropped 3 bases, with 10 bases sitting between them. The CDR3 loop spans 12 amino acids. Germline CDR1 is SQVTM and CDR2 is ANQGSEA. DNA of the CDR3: TGCAGCGTTGCCCCGTTTGGCTACGAGCAGTACTTC. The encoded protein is CSVAPFGYEQYF.

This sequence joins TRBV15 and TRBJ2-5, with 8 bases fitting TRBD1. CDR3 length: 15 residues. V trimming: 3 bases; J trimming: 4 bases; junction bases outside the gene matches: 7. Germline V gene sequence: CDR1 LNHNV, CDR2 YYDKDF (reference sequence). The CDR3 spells CATSRPRTGRETQYF. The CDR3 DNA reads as TGTGCCACCAGCAGGCCACGGACAGGGAGAGAGACCCAGTACTTC. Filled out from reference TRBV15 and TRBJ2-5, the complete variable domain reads DAMVIQNPRYQVTQFGKPVTLSCSQTLNHNVMYWYQQKSSQAPKLLFHYYDKDFNNEADTPDNFQSRRPNTSFCFLDIRSPGLGDTAMYLCATSRPRTGRETQYFGPGTRLLVL.

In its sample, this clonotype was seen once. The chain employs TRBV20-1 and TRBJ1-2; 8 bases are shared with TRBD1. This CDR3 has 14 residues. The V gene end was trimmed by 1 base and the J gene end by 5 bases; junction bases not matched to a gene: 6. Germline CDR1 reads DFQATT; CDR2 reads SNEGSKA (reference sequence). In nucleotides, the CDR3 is TGCAGTGCTAGAGGACTGGACAGGGCTTATGGCTACACCTTC. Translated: CSARGLDRAYGYTF.

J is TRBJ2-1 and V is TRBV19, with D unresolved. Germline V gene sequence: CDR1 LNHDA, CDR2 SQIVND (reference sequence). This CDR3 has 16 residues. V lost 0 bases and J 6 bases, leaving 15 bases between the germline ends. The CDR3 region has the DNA TGTGCCAGTAGTATAGATACCGGGTTGGGGTCCAATGAGCAGTTCTTC. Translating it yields CASSIDTGLGSNEQFF.

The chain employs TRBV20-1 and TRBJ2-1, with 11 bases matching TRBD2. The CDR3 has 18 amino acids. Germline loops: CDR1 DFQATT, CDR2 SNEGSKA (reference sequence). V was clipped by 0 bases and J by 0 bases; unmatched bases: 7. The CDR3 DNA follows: TGCAGTGCTAGAGATCTGGTAGCGGGGGGGTACTCCTACAATGAGCAGTTCTTC. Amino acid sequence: CSARDLVAGGYSYNEQFF.

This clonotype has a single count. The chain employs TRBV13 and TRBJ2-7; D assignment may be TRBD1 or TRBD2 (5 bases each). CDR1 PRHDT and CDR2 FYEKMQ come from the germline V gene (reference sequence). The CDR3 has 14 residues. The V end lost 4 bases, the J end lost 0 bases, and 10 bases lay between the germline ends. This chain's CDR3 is CASSSGRHSYEQYF. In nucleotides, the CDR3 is TGTGCCAGCAGCTCGGGACGGCACTCCTACGAGCAGTACTTC.

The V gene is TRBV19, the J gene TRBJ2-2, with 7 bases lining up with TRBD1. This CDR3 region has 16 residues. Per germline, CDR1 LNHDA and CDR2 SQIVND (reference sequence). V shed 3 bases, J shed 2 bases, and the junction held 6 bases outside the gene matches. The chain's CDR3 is CASSITGARNTGELFF. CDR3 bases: TGTGCCAGTAGTATCACAGGGGCCCGAAACACCGGGGAGCTGTTTTTT. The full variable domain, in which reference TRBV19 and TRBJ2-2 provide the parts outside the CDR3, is DGGITQSPKYLFRKEGQNVTLSCEQNLNHDAMYWYRQDPGQGLRLIYYSQIVNDFQKGDIAEGYSVSREKKESFPLTVTSAQKNPTAFYLCASSITGARNTGELFFGEGSRLTVL.

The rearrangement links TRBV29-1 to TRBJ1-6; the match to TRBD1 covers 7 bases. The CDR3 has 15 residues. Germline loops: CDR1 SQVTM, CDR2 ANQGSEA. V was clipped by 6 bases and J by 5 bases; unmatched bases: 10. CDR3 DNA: TGCAGCGTACGGGACAGCGTTCGGGATAATTCACCCCTCCACTTT. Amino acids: CSVRDSVRDNSPLHF. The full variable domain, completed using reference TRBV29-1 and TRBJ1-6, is SAVISQKPSRDICQRGTSLTIQCQVDSQVTMMFWYRQQPGQSLTLIATANQGSEATYESGFVIDKFPISRPNLTFSTLTVSNMSPEDSSIYLCSVRDSVRDNSPLHFGNGTRLTVT.

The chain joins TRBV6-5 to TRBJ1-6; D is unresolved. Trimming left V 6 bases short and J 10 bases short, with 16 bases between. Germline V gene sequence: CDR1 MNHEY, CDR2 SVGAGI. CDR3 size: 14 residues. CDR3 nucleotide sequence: TGTGCCAGCAGACCACCTGTCGTCGACTCACCCCTCCACTTT. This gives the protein CASRPPVVDSPLHF.

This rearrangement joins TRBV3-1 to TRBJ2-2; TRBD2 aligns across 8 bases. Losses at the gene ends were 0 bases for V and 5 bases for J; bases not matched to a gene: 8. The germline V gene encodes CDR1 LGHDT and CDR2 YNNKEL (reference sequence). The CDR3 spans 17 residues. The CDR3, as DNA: TGTGCCAGCAGCCAAGATTGGGCGGGGGGTTCGACCGGGGAGCTGTTTTTT. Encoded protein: CASSQDWAGGSTGELFF.

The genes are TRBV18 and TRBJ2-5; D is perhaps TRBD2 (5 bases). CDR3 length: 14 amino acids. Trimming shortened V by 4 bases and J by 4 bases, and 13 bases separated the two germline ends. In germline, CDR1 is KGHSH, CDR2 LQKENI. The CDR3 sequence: CASSLGVFGETQYF. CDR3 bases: TGTGCCAGCTCACTGGGAGTGTTTGGAGAGACCCAGTACTTC.

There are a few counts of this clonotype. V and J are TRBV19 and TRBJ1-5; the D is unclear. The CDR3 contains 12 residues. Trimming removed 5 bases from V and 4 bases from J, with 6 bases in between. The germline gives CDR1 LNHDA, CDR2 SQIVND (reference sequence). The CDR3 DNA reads TGTGCCAGTAGTCCCAGGAATCAGCCCCAGCATTTT. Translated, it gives CASSPRNQPQHF.

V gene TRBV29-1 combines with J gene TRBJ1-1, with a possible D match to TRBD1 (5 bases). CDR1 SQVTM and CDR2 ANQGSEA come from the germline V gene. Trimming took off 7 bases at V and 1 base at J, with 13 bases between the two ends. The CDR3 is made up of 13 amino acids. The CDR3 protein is CSAGGQENTEAFF. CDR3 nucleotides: TGCAGCGCTGGGGGTCAGGAGAACACTGAAGCTTTCTTT.

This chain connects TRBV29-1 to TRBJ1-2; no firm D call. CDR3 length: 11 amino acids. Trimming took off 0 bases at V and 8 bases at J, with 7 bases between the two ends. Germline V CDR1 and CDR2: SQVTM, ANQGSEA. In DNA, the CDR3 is TGCAGCGTTGAAGAAGTGGGGGGCTACACCTTC. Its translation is CSVEEVGGYTF.